This T cell receptor (beta chain) appears in the sequencing data of a study of blood T cell repertoires in COVID-19. From germline, CDR1 is LNHDA and CDR2 SQIVND (reference sequence). V lost 6 bases to trimming and J lost 4 bases; unmatched junction nucleotides: 8. The CDR3 consists of 15 residues. TCRdb's copy holds only in-frame clones and misses some; the assay was immunoSEQ multiplex PCR. The top ten hold about 9.4% of the sample, which has 200,000 to 250,000 clones, 70% to 90% seen once. Sample: peripheral blood. This TCR derives from a woman at least 80 years old with acute or convalescent COVID-19. The chain links TRBV19 to TRBJ2-5; 10 bases match TRBD1. The CDR3 loop is CASRPGDRGRETQYF. DNA of the CDR3: TGTGCCAGTAGGCCCGGGGACAGGGGTAGAGAGACCCAGTACTTC.